One and the same sample provided the 21 T cell receptor beta chains below, sequenced in a study of early T cells in non-severe SARS-CoV-2 infection. TCRdb re-analysed the 5' RACE reads in MiXCR, keeping a single row per CDR3 protein. Of tens of thousands of distinct CDR3 sequences in the sample, about 15% are singletons; the top ten hold about 4%. This specimen consisted of whole blood, obtained at baseline. The receptors were gathered from an adult who was a healthcare worker with PCR-confirmed SARS-CoV-2 infection or an uninfected control (not recorded which).

The V gene is TRBV20-1, the J gene TRBJ2-7, with 11 nucleotides matching TRBD2. Germline V gives CDR1 DFQATT, CDR2 SNEGSKA (reference sequence). Trimming removed 4 bases from V and 3 bases from J; junction bases left unmatched: 2. The CDR3 totals 13 residues. CDR3 residues: CSAMTSGDYEQYF. In DNA, the CDR3 is TGCAGTGCTATGACTAGCGGGGACTACGAGCAGTACTTC.

This clonotype was detected only a few times. This rearrangement joins TRBV9 to TRBJ1-2; TRBD1 matches at 9 bases. V lost 3 bases, J lost 4 bases, and 7 bases stayed unmatched. This CDR3 is built from 15 residues. The germline V gene has CDR1 SGDLS and CDR2 YYNGEE. CDR3 nucleotides: TGTGCCAGCAGCGAGGGACAGGGCCTTGGCTATGGCTACACCTTC. Translating gives CASSEGQGLGYGYTF.

For the CDR3, the DNA is TGTGCCAGCAGTCCCTCCTATAGCTCCTATAATTCACCCCTCCACTTT. Amino acids: CASSPSYSSYNSPLHF. The chain uses TRBV6-1 and TRBJ1-6, with no clear D. Between the trimmed V and J ends, which lost 5 bases and 0 bases, there was a span of 11 bases. The CDR3 runs 16 residues. Germline CDR1 and CDR2: MNHNS and SASEGT.

The V and J genes are TRBV7-6 and TRBJ1-2; 7 nucleotides line up with TRBD1. J lost 6 bases, V lost 2 bases, and 6 bases had no gene match. Germline values: CDR1 SGHVS, CDR2 FNYEAQ. The CDR3 runs to 14 residues. CDR3 sequence reads: CASSLSDRLDGYTF. CDR3 bases: TGTGCCAGCAGCTTATCGGACAGGCTAGATGGCTACACCTTC.

The chain uses TRBV19 and TRBJ1-6; D is ambiguous. V was pared by 0 bases and J by 10 bases, with 10 bases between. CDR3 length: 14 amino acids. Germline CDR1 and CDR2: LNHDA and SQIVND (reference sequence). CDR3 residues: CASSIEQHISPLHF. DNA of the CDR3: TGTGCCAGTAGTATAGAGCAGCACATCTCACCCCTCCACTTT.

This clonotype was recorded at least ten times. The J gene is TRBJ2-3, the V gene TRBV12-3 or TRBV12-4; D is uncertain. V lost 1 base, J lost 6 bases, and 14 bases lay in between. The CDR3 sequence is 15 residues long. CDR3 residues: CASSLGVTTSDTQYF. The DNA for the CDR3 is TGTGCCAGCAGTTTAGGGGTAACCACCTCGGATACGCAGTATTTT.

This clonotype was seen many times. The V call is TRBV7-2, the J call TRBJ1-2, with unresolved D. This CDR3 contains 16 residues. Trimming took off 2 bases at V and 2 bases at J, with 15 bases between the two ends. Per germline, CDR1 SGHTA and CDR2 FQGNSA. CDR3 sequence: CASSLSSTTLNYGYTF. The CDR3 nucleotides read TGTGCCAGCAGCTTAAGCTCGACCACTTTAAACTATGGCTACACCTTC.

The chain uses TRBV5-1 and TRBJ2-1; 10 nucleotides agree with TRBD2. CDR1 and CDR2 from the germline V gene are SGHRS and YFSETQ. The CDR3 has 14 residues. The V and J ends lost 2 bases and 7 bases, in that order; junction bases with no gene match: 3. CDR3 loop: CASSFLAGGNEQFF. DNA of the CDR3: TGCGCCAGCAGCTTTTTAGCGGGAGGTAATGAGCAGTTCTTC.

The rearrangement joins TRBV29-1 to TRBJ2-7; D not certain. Germline CDR1 reads SQVTM; CDR2 reads ANQGSEA. V lost 5 bases and J 5 bases, leaving 7 bases between the germline ends. This CDR3 has 10 amino acids. CDR3 amino acids: CSVKSDEQYF. In DNA form, the CDR3 reads TGCAGCGTTAAAAGCGACGAGCAGTACTTC.

The rearrangement uses TRBV12-3 or TRBV12-4 and TRBJ1-2, with D possibly TRBD1 on 6 matching bases. The V end lost 1 base, the J end lost 8 bases, and 11 bases lay between the germline ends. This CDR3 is 13 amino acids long. CDR3 sequence reads: CASSLGLGAGYTF. For the CDR3, the DNA is TGTGCCAGCAGTTTAGGTCTGGGGGCCGGCTACACCTTC.

V gene TRBV10-3 combines with J gene TRBJ2-7, with D perhaps matching TRBD1 (6 bases). Trimming stripped 2 bases from V and 7 bases from J, with 9 bases between. There are 12 residues in the CDR3. Germline V gene data show CDR1 as ENHRY and CDR2 as SYGVKD. The CDR3 reads CAISEPRGEQYF. The CDR3 DNA follows: TGTGCCATCAGTGAGCCGAGGGGGGAGCAGTACTTC.

This clonotype was counted at least ten times. The rearrangement uses TRBV7-2 and TRBJ2-2, with 11 positions matching TRBD2. The trim removed 5 bases at V and 7 bases at J, leaving 9 bases unmatched. Germline V gene data show CDR1 as SGHTA and CDR2 as FQGNSA. This CDR3 is built from 16 residues. The DNA for the CDR3 is TGTGCCAGCAGCCAGCTAGCGGGAGGAAACGGCGGGGAGCTGTTTTTT. It yields the protein CASSQLAGGNGGELFF.

Only a few counts were recorded for this clonotype. The chain combines TRBV10-2 with TRBJ2-2; D is uncertain. CDR3 length equals 13 residues. V was clipped by 8 bases and J by 0 bases, with 7 bases between them. Germline V gene sequence: CDR1 WSHSY, CDR2 SAAADI. For the CDR3, the DNA is TGCGCCAGCGCCGACACGAACACCGGGGAGCTGTTTTTT. This gives the protein CASADTNTGELFF.

This clonotype was seen at least ten times. The chain links TRBV7-9 to TRBJ2-7; possible D gene TRBD1, 6 bases. This CDR3 is built from 15 residues. V lost 5 bases, J lost 0 bases, and 14 bases lay in between. CDR1 and CDR2 (germline): SEHNR, FQNEAQ (reference sequence). The CDR3: CASSLGGTSSYEQYF. In nucleotides, the CDR3 is TGTGCCAGCAGCCTAGGGGGAACCTCCTCCTACGAGCAGTACTTC.

Ten or more counts support this clonotype. The chain combines TRBV13 with TRBJ2-1; 11 bases line up with TRBD2. CDR1 PRHDT and CDR2 FYEKMQ come from the germline V gene (reference sequence). V trimming: 5 bases; J trimming: 4 bases; junction bases outside the gene matches: 10. The CDR3 is 17 amino acids. CDR3 in amino acids: CASSRPLGLAVYNEQFF. The CDR3 nucleotides are TGTGCCAGCAGCAGACCCTTGGGACTAGCGGTATACAATGAGCAGTTCTTC.

V gene TRBV7-9 combines with J gene TRBJ2-5, with 7 bases identical to TRBD1. Germline CDR1 and CDR2: SEHNR and FQNEAQ (reference sequence). J gave up 2 bases and V 3 bases, and 3 bases lay outside the gene matches. The CDR3 is 14 amino acids. The CDR3 reads CASSFGRGQETQYF. CDR3 sequence (DNA): TGTGCCAGCAGCTTCGGCAGGGGGCAAGAGACCCAGTACTTC.

In regard to this clonotype: This could be a read error, since a much larger clone is one nucleotide away. The chain carries TRBV5-8 and TRBJ1-2; 7 nucleotides agree with TRBD1. This CDR3 is built from 14 residues. Germline V CDR1 and CDR2: SGHTS, YDEGEE. With V trimmed by 0 bases and J by 10 bases, 9 bases remained unmatched. This CDR3 reads CASSLDRGAGDYTF. DNA of the CDR3: TGTGCCAGCAGCTTGGACAGGGGCGCAGGAGACTACACCTTC.

This clonotype was detected a few times. The chain has TRBV11-2 and TRBJ2-5; D may be TRBD2 (5 bases). Trimming shortened V by 1 base and J by 7 bases, and 13 bases separated the two germline ends. Germline V gene data show CDR1 as SGHAT and CDR2 as FQNNGV. This CDR3 is 14 amino acids long. CDR3 region: CASSLVGREGTQYF. The CDR3 DNA reads as TGTGCCAGCAGCTTAGTGGGAAGAGAGGGGACCCAGTACTTC.

The chain combines TRBV11-2 with TRBJ2-5; tentatively, D is TRBD1 (6 bases). V gave up 3 bases and J gave up 2 bases, with 10 bases separating them. CDR3 length: 14 residues. The germline V gene encodes CDR1 SGHAT and CDR2 FQNNGV. The CDR3 nucleotides are TGTGCCAGCAGCTTGATGCAGGGGCAAGAGACCCAGTACTTC. Translated: CASSLMQGQETQYF.

For this clonotype: One end of the junction fails to match germline, which may point to a read error. The rearrangement links TRBV6-1 to TRBJ2-3; 11 bases line up with TRBD2. CDR3 length: 14 residues. Germline V gene lookup returns CDR1 MNHNS and CDR2 SASEGT. The DNA of the CDR3 is TGTGTCAGCAGTTTAGCGGGAGGGACAGATACGCAGTATTTT. Translated, it gives CVSSLAGGTDTQYF.

This clonotype showed up many times. The genes are TRBV20-1 and TRBJ1-1; D perhaps matches TRBD1 (6 bases). V was pared by 6 bases and J by 4 bases, with 21 bases between. This CDR3 spans 15 amino acids. The germline CDR1 and CDR2 sequences are DFQATT and SNEGSKA (reference sequence). CDR3: CSASSWPRGGTEAFF. In DNA form, the CDR3 reads TGCAGTGCCAGTAGTTGGCCCCGAGGGGGCACTGAAGCTTTCTTT.